Listed below are T cell receptor beta chains from one sample, sequenced in a study of blood T cell repertoires in COVID-19. Assay: immunoSEQ multiplex PCR; the TCRdb copy retains only in-frame clones and omits some. This sample carries some 170,000 clones, roughly 80% of them seen once, and the ten largest clones take roughly a fifth. The sample taken for sequencing was peripheral blood. The origin of the receptors is a woman of 80 years or more with acute or convalescent COVID-19. Both conserved end residues are part of each CDR3. Size values are once, few and many counts, or a class for expanded clones, and some rows have none.

j_call,clone_size,v_call,cdr3_length,cdr3_aa
TRBJ1-2,.,TRBV18,14,CASSQSNRNYGYTF
TRBJ2-3,.,TRBV6-5,14,CASSNFGGTDTQYF
TRBJ2-1,.,TRBV28,17,CASSFHPGTSFKDEQFF
TRBJ1-1,once,TRBV7-3,13,CASSLQGNTEAFF
TRBJ1-1,.,TRBV6-1,14,CASSELSGKAEAFF
TRBJ2-3,.,TRBV7-2,16,CASSLDQTGGTDTQYF
TRBJ2-1,many,TRBV10-3,19,CAISESGLAGLSSYNEQFF
TRBJ2-1,.,TRBV24-1,17,CATSPRGGSYHYNEQFF
TRBJ1-2,.,TRBV5-1,13,CASSFRLRYGYTF
TRBJ2-7,.,TRBV28,14,CASSFPNQPGEQYF
TRBJ1-2,.,TRBV28,15,CASSRTGGGKDGYTF
TRBJ2-3,.,TRBV27,14,CASRQSGFTDTQYF
TRBJ2-7,.,TRBV3-1/TRBV3-2,13,CASSQDGHYEQYF
TRBJ2-7,.,TRBV20-1,13,CSASENRPTEQYF
TRBJ2-2,.,TRBV2,15,CASRRDRGRTGELFF
TRBJ1-4,once,TRBV6-1,16,CASSEFGGVTTEKLFF
TRBJ2-7,.,TRBV19,11,CASSIGQGLYF
TRBJ1-1,once,TRBV29-1,12,CSVPTEFTEAFF
TRBJ1-6,.,TRBV2,17,CASRDWKDSSYNSPLHF
TRBJ2-7,.,TRBV27,15,CASSFPRETLYEQYF
TRBJ2-5,.,TRBV7-2,14,CASSLDQGGETQYF
TRBJ1-2,.,TRBV5-4,15,CASSLPPGTTYGYTF
TRBJ2-5,.,TRBV7-8,16,CASSPWTSGGGETQYF
TRBJ1-1,once,TRBV7-9,15,CASSLSPGAGTEAFF
TRBJ2-7,.,TRBV10-3,16,CAISGSGGTGYYEQYF
TRBJ1-1,.,TRBV6-5,14,CASSPSGPLAEAFF
TRBJ1-4,.,TRBV7-9,16,CASSSIGGLGNEKLFF
TRBJ1-4,.,TRBV5-1,16,CASSQAGEGTNEKLFF
TRBJ2-1,.,TRBV6-6,13,CATIGSSGNEQFF
TRBJ2-2,few,TRBV7-2,15,CASSIGQGWTGELFF
TRBJ1-2,.,TRBV19,15,CASSIGPRRGYGYTF
TRBJ2-5,.,TRBV5-8,14,CASMVAGISETQYF
TRBJ2-7,.,TRBV24-1,13,CATSLTGEYEQYF
TRBJ2-5,.,TRBV6-1,16,CASSEYFAGETETQYF
TRBJ2-1,.,TRBV6-1,17,CASSDQGLAGGYNEQFF
TRBJ1-6,.,TRBV7-2,14,CASSLFGSGSPLHF
TRBJ2-3,.,TRBV19,15,CASKRGEWGTDTQYF
TRBJ1-1,.,TRBV9,13,CASSLMTGTEAFF
TRBJ1-4,few,TRBV5-6,17,CASSFREMDRTNEKLFF
TRBJ2-3,.,TRBV18,16,CASSPPGGGLTDTQYF
TRBJ2-3,.,TRBV29-1,15,CSVGLGAGVTDTQYF
TRBJ2-3,.,TRBV4-2,17,CASSRSTSGGTTDTQYF
TRBJ2-5,.,TRBV9,14,CASSVDPGSETQYF
TRBJ2-1,.,TRBV6-5,15,CASSYSGGPADEQFF
TRBJ1-2,.,TRBV7-8,13,CASSLEQGGGYTF
TRBJ2-7,.,TRBV19,12,CASSDRFYEQYF
TRBJ1-5,.,TRBV6-6,14,CASSPRQGNQPQHF
TRBJ2-4,.,TRBV10-1,15,CASSDGGPAKNIQYF
TRBJ2-5,.,TRBV12-3/TRBV12-4,13,CASSQQGWETQYF
TRBJ2-1,.,TRBV9,15,CASSGSPAAYNEQFF
TRBJ1-1,few,TRBV6-5,14,CASSWGGPDTEAFF
TRBJ1-4,.,TRBV15,14,CATSRDETDEKLFF
TRBJ1-4,.,TRBV19,15,CASSQRQGFNEKLFF
TRBJ2-7,.,TRBV7-2,18,CASSLADPRDSGTYEQYF